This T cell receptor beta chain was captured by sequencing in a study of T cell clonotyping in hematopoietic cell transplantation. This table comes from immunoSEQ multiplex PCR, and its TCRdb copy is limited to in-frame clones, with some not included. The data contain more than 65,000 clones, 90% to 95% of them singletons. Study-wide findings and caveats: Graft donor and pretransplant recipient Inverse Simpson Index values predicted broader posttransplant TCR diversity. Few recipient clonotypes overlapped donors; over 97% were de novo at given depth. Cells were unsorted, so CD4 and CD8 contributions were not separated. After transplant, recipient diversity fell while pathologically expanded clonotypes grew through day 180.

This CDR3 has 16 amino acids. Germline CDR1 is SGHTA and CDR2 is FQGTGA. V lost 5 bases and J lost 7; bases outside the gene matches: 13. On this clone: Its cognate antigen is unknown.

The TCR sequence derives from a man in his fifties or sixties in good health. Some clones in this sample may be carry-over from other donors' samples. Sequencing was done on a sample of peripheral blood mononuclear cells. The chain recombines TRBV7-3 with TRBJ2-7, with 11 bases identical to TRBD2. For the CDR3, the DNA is TGTGCCAGCAGCCCATCACAACTAGCGGGAGCTGGAGAGCAGTACTTC. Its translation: CASSPSQLAGAGEQYF.